These T cell receptor beta chains were read from a single sample in a study of blood T cells in healthy people across ages. TCRdb reanalysed the 5' RACE reads using MiXCR and keeps one entry per CDR3 protein. The sample lists around 820,000 distinct CDR3 sequences; 25% were seen once. These data were also reused for a study on T cells of mothers and their children.

The sample taken for sequencing was blood. The origin of the receptors is a boy aged 5-17 years in good health. The CDR3 runs from the conserved cysteine through the conserved F or W. Each record gives: CDR3 length, clone size, V gene, J gene, D gene, CDR3 DNA, CDR3 protein. The D gene is left open where the match is weak. Not every row has a clone size; where given, it reads once, few, many or a size class.

cdr3_length: 14
clone_size: few
v_call: TRBV6-6
j_call: TRBJ2-3
d_call: NA
cdr3_nt: TGTGCCAGCAGTTACTCGGGACCCACAGATACGCAGTATTTT
cdr3_aa: CASSYSGPTDTQYF

cdr3_length: 14
clone_size: few
v_call: TRBV7-8
j_call: TRBJ2-4
d_call: NA
cdr3_nt: TGTGCCAGCAGCTACGCCTTAGCCAAAAACATTCAGTACTTC
cdr3_aa: CASSYALAKNIQYF

cdr3_length: 12
clone_size: NA
v_call: TRBV12-3/TRBV12-4
j_call: TRBJ2-7
d_call: NA
cdr3_nt: TGTGCCAGCACCGAGCCAGGGAACGGGCAGTACTTC
cdr3_aa: CASTEPGNGQYF

cdr3_length: 15
clone_size: NA
v_call: TRBV7-3
j_call: TRBJ2-6
d_call: NA
cdr3_nt: TGTGCCAGCAGCTTAGAGCGCTCTGGGGCCAACGTCCTGACTTTC
cdr3_aa: CASSLERSGANVLTF

cdr3_length: 14
clone_size: NA
v_call: TRBV20-1
j_call: TRBJ1-4
d_call: NA
cdr3_nt: TGCAGTGCTAGAGACGGTCAAACTAATGAAAAACTGTTTTTT
cdr3_aa: CSARDGQTNEKLFF

cdr3_length: 12
clone_size: NA
v_call: TRBV5-1
j_call: TRBJ1-1
d_call: NA
cdr3_nt: TGCGCCAGCAGCTTGAGCACGGATGAAGCTTTCTTT
cdr3_aa: CASSLSTDEAFF

cdr3_length: 14
clone_size: NA
v_call: TRBV3-1
j_call: TRBJ2-5
d_call: NA
cdr3_nt: TGTGCCAGCAGCCACGTCGACCTACAAGAGACCCAGTACTTC
cdr3_aa: CASSHVDLQETQYF

cdr3_length: 14
clone_size: few
v_call: TRBV7-8
j_call: TRBJ2-2
d_call: NA
cdr3_nt: TGTGCCAGCAGCAAACAGACAGGTCCCGGGGAGCTGTTTTTT
cdr3_aa: CASSKQTGPGELFF

cdr3_length: 15
clone_size: few
v_call: TRBV6-6
j_call: TRBJ1-5
d_call: NA
cdr3_nt: TGTGCCAGCAGTTACTCAGGCAGCAGCAATCAGCCCCAGCATTTT
cdr3_aa: CASSYSGSSNQPQHF

cdr3_length: 13
clone_size: NA
v_call: TRBV7-2
j_call: TRBJ2-5
d_call: NA
cdr3_nt: TGTGCCAGCAGCGGCACGGCAGGCCAGAAGCAGTACTTC
cdr3_aa: CASSGTAGQKQYF

cdr3_length: 14
clone_size: few
v_call: TRBV29-1
j_call: TRBJ2-1
d_call: TRBD2
cdr3_nt: TGCAGCGTCTTAGGGGCTAGCGGGGGGAATGAGCAGTTCTTC
cdr3_aa: CSVLGASGGNEQFF

cdr3_length: 18
clone_size: NA
v_call: TRBV6-1
j_call: TRBJ2-7
d_call: NA
cdr3_nt: TGTGCCAGCAGTGAAGCGCCCCCTTTGTGGGGTGGGGTTGGGGAGCAGTACTTC
cdr3_aa: CASSEAPPLWGGVGEQYF

cdr3_length: 14
clone_size: once
v_call: TRBV27
j_call: TRBJ2-5
d_call: TRBD1
cdr3_nt: TGTGCCAGCAGTTTCGGACAGGGGTTGGAGACCCAGTACTTC
cdr3_aa: CASSFGQGLETQYF

cdr3_length: 17
clone_size: few
v_call: TRBV11-2
j_call: TRBJ2-1
d_call: TRBD2
cdr3_nt: TGTGCCAGCAGCTTGGAACCTCTAGCGGCAGCTTGGTATGAGCAGTTCTTC
cdr3_aa: CASSLEPLAAAWYEQFF

cdr3_length: 15
clone_size: NA
v_call: TRBV28
j_call: TRBJ2-7
d_call: TRBD2
cdr3_nt: TGTGCCAGCAGTTTCTCCGGGACTAGTCCCTACGAGCAGTACTTC
cdr3_aa: CASSFSGTSPYEQYF

cdr3_length: 12
clone_size: few
v_call: TRBV10-3
j_call: TRBJ2-7
d_call: TRBD1
cdr3_nt: TGTGCCATCAGTGGGGACAGGTACGAGCAGTACTTC
cdr3_aa: CAISGDRYEQYF

cdr3_length: 16
clone_size: few
v_call: TRBV29-1
j_call: TRBJ2-1
d_call: TRBD2
cdr3_nt: TGCAGCGTTGGGGGGGGACTAGCGGAATCCTACAATGAGCAGTTCTTC
cdr3_aa: CSVGGGLAESYNEQFF

cdr3_length: 15
clone_size: NA
v_call: TRBV7-9
j_call: TRBJ2-2
d_call: NA
cdr3_nt: TGTGCCAGCAGCTTACGGGAAAGCGGAACCGGGGAGCTGTTTTTT
cdr3_aa: CASSLRESGTGELFF

cdr3_length: 14
clone_size: few
v_call: TRBV28
j_call: TRBJ2-7
d_call: TRBD1
cdr3_nt: TGTGCCACCACTGCTATAGGACAGGGCTACGAGCAGTACTTC
cdr3_aa: CATTAIGQGYEQYF

cdr3_length: 14
clone_size: few
v_call: TRBV29-1
j_call: TRBJ1-2
d_call: TRBD1
cdr3_nt: TGCAGCGATCGAGGGACAGGGGGTAACTATGGCTACACCTTC
cdr3_aa: CSDRGTGGNYGYTF

cdr3_length: 14
clone_size: NA
v_call: TRBV7-9
j_call: TRBJ2-5
d_call: NA
cdr3_nt: TGTGCCAGCAGCTTAGCGGTGACAGCAGAGACCCAGTACTTC
cdr3_aa: CASSLAVTAETQYF

cdr3_length: 14
clone_size: NA
v_call: TRBV7-2
j_call: TRBJ2-7
d_call: NA
cdr3_nt: TGTGCCAGCAGCCAAGACAACTACCCCTACGAGCAGTACTTC
cdr3_aa: CASSQDNYPYEQYF

cdr3_length: 15
clone_size: few
v_call: TRBV7-8
j_call: TRBJ2-3
d_call: TRBD2
cdr3_nt: TGTGCCAGCAGCAAGACTAGCGGGGGGGTGGATACGCAGTATTTT
cdr3_aa: CASSKTSGGVDTQYF

cdr3_length: 16
clone_size: NA
v_call: TRBV7-8
j_call: TRBJ2-3
d_call: NA
cdr3_nt: TGTGCCAGCAGCTTAGACCCGGGACTGGACCGGGATACGCAGTATTTT
cdr3_aa: CASSLDPGLDRDTQYF

cdr3_length: 20
clone_size: NA
v_call: TRBV3-1
j_call: TRBJ2-7
d_call: NA
cdr3_nt: TGTGCCAGCAGCCAAGATCCAGCAGGTGAAGCGTGGAGAGATTACTACGAGCAGTACTTC
cdr3_aa: CASSQDPAGEAWRDYYEQYF

cdr3_length: 14
clone_size: NA
v_call: TRBV5-1
j_call: TRBJ2-7
d_call: TRBD2
cdr3_nt: TGCGCCGGCCGCCGACTAGCGGGCTCCTACGAGCAGTACTTC
cdr3_aa: CAGRRLAGSYEQYF

cdr3_length: 18
clone_size: NA
v_call: TRBV7-9
j_call: TRBJ2-3
d_call: TRBD2
cdr3_nt: TGTGCCAGCAGCTTGGCCGCGATTGGGCGGGGGATCACAGATACGCAGTATTTT
cdr3_aa: CASSLAAIGRGITDTQYF

cdr3_length: 14
clone_size: few
v_call: TRBV12-5
j_call: TRBJ2-1
d_call: NA
cdr3_nt: TGTGCTAGTGTAGGCGAGAGCTCCTACAATGAGCAGTTCTTC
cdr3_aa: CASVGESSYNEQFF

cdr3_length: 11
clone_size: few
v_call: TRBV11-1
j_call: TRBJ2-4
d_call: NA
cdr3_nt: TGTGCCAGCATTCTATATGCCTTTCAGTACTTC
cdr3_aa: CASILYAFQYF

cdr3_length: 12
clone_size: NA
v_call: TRBV5-1
j_call: TRBJ2-7
d_call: NA
cdr3_nt: TGCGCCAGCAGGAACAGGGATAACGAGCAGTACTTC
cdr3_aa: CASRNRDNEQYF

cdr3_length: 12
clone_size: few
v_call: TRBV7-9
j_call: TRBJ2-7
d_call: TRBD1
cdr3_nt: TGTGCCAGCAGCGGGGACAGCCCGAGGCAGTACTTC
cdr3_aa: CASSGDSPRQYF